This T cell receptor beta chain stems from a study of T cell responses to AZD1222 COVID-19 vaccine. For this clone: The antigen remains unidentified.

Only in-frame clones appear in the TCRdb table, and some are missing; sequencing was by immunoSEQ multiplex PCR. Of roughly 80,000 clones listed, just over 90% are singletons. Study outcomes and limitations: Just 5 to 7 people given AZD1222 tested seropositive at baseline. The donor group comprised mostly white British people and more females; the analysis possibly underestimated clonal diversity. Targets within unmutated variant regions were reportedly found for nearly half of spike-specific TCRs.

CDR3 size: 16 residues. V was clipped by 3 bases and J by 4 bases, with 16 bases between them. The germline CDR1 and CDR2 sequences are MNHNS and SASEGT. This rearrangement joins TRBV6-1 to TRBJ1-3; D unclear. The clonotype originates from an adult who received the AZD1222 COVID-19 vaccine. The specimen comprised peripheral blood, sampled 28 days after the second AZD1222 dose. The chain's CDR3 is CASSDIGGPSGNTIYF. DNA of the CDR3: TGTGCCAGCAGTGACATAGGAGGACCGTCGGGAAACACCATATATTTT.